Described below is a single TCR beta chain sequence and its context. What it binds is unknown. The TCR beta cDNA libraries contained unique molecular identifiers. TCRdb re-analysed the PCR reads in MiXCR, keeping a single row per CDR3 protein. The data hold some 500,000 distinct CDR3 sequences, with roughly 45% observed a single time. This record belongs to a study of post-analysis software for immune sequencing data. Study findings and constraints: TRBV5-6, TRBV5-1 and TRBV20-1 belonged to a set of roughly five TRBV segments that were more frequent in patients than controls. When compared against controls, multiple sclerosis patients showed significantly lower normalized Chao1 diversity.

The germline V gene encodes CDR1 LGHDT and CDR2 YNNKEL (reference sequence). The CDR3 sequence is 15 residues long. V lost 0 bases and J lost 4, with 10 bases in between. Sequencing was done on a sample of blood. The chain has TRBV3-1 and TRBJ2-1; D call uncertain. The receptor was derived from a girl aged 5 to 17 with multiple sclerosis. The CDR3 here is CASSQDSGSYNEQFF. CDR3 bases: TGTGCCAGCAGCCAAGATAGTGGAAGTTACAATGAGCAGTTCTTC.